This T cell receptor beta chain was obtained from a study of beta chain features in type 1 diabetes. Study in general: The study found patients and healthy donors alike in age, gender and cell yields. Study-wide results and caveats: There was a moderate but significant shortening of TCRB CDR3s in all four CD4+ subsets of Type 1 diabetes patients. Compared with healthy donors, patients appeared to share more similar naive, central memory and regulatory TCRB repertoires. VDJ junctions sequenced from type 1 diabetes patients showed fewer insertions and more deletions. PCR might show a preference for shorter templates, equally across patients and controls.

In this sample, this clone turned up once. The antigen remains unidentified. The entirety of the isolated RNA underwent reverse transcription, so expressed TCRB transcripts were sequenced. TCRdb keeps only in-frame clones here, not all; method: immunoSEQ multiplex PCR. Seen here are about 270,000 clones, roughly an eighth observed once, and the top ten hold 0.017%. This clonotype was sampled from a man aged 25 to 45 with type 1 diabetes. Sequenced: naive CD4+ T cells from blood.

The CDR3 here is CASRDRFHEQYF. The CDR3 nucleotides read TGTGCCAGTAGGGACAGGTTCCACGAGCAGTACTTC. The J gene is TRBJ2-7, the V gene TRBV19; 7 nucleotides line up with TRBD1. Germline trimming cut 6 bases from V and 5 bases from J; bases unmatched to any gene: 4. This CDR3 has 12 amino acids. Looked up from germline, CDR1 is LNHDA and CDR2 is SQIVND (reference sequence).